The T cell receptor (beta chain) under discussion was sequenced for a study of blood T cell repertoires in COVID-19. Study in general: Donors in the United States, Italy and Spain gave samples during acute or convalescent COVID-19. PBMCs, B-cell-depleted T cells, or T cells provided the cDNA or gDNA that made up the material.

V lost 4 bases to trimming and J lost 3 bases; unmatched junction nucleotides: 11. Germline V gene lookup returns CDR1 LGHNA and CDR2 YNFKEQ. This CDR3 has 17 residues. In the original analysis: Scientists estimated how many nucleated cells there were by amplifying reference gene primers. Only in-frame clones appear in the TCRdb table, and some are missing; sequencing was by immunoSEQ multiplex PCR. The V and J calls and clone size were taken over from that table, and D and trimming were inferred from the DNA. The sample lists fewer than 80,000 clones, roughly 91% seen once, with approximately 19% in the top ten.

This clonotype was obtained from a human donor in a cohort sampled during active COVID-19. Sequencing was carried out using peripheral blood. The genes are TRBV4-2 and TRBJ2-1; 8 bases match TRBD2. CDR3 nucleotides: TGTGCCAGCAGCCCAACAATTAGCGGGGCCCTCTACAATGAGCAGTTCTTC. It is translated as CASSPTISGALYNEQFF.